These T cell receptor beta chains were read from a single sample in a study of blood T cell repertoires in COVID-19. This table comes from immunoSEQ multiplex PCR, and its TCRdb copy is limited to in-frame clones, with some not included. The sample lists a few hundred thousand clones, 85% to 90% occurring once. Sequencing input: PBMCs or T cells enriched from blood (not recorded which). The receptors stem from a woman aged 60-70 years who had recovered from COVID-19. CDR3s include the opening cysteine and the closing phenylalanine or tryptophan. The order of the fields is V gene, D gene, J gene, CDR3 protein. D genes are given only for firm matches.

>TRBV13|TRBD1|TRBJ1-5
CASRRDRGWQPQHF
>TRBV11-2|.|TRBJ1-3
CASSSRAGVSGNTIYF
>TRBV7-8|.|TRBJ2-1
CASSLVTGVYNEQFF
>TRBV5-4|.|TRBJ1-2
CASSSGTPGREHYGYTF
>TRBV10-1|.|TRBJ2-7
CASSESQGKDRYEQYF
>TRBV28|TRBD2|TRBJ2-7
CASSYVAGHLYEQYF
>TRBV28|.|TRBJ1-5
CASSPLGGGGGQPQHF
>TRBV3-1/TRBV3-2|.|TRBJ1-6
CASSQVVRGNSPLHF
>TRBV5-1|TRBD2|TRBJ2-5
CASSLLASGEETQYF
>TRBV3-1/TRBV3-2|.|TRBJ2-5
CASSLRGGAGETQYF
>TRBV30|.|TRBJ2-7
CAWSVLGAARQYF
>TRBV7-9|TRBD1|TRBJ1-4
CASSSGYSGQGGAEKLFF
>TRBV18|TRBD1|TRBJ1-1
CASSRLETGMNTEAFF
>TRBV7-8|.|TRBJ1-1
CASSGPRGTEAFF
>TRBV30|TRBD2|TRBJ2-2
CAWSVVLAGGIGELFF
>TRBV3-1/TRBV3-2|TRBD1|TRBJ1-1
CASSQGQGGFAAFF
>TRBV11-2|TRBD2|TRBJ2-3
CASSALAGGNTDTQYF
>TRBV7-2|.|TRBJ2-7
CASSILGGAYEQYF
>TRBV19|.|TRBJ1-3
CASSPYSEVTIYF
>TRBV5-3|TRBD1|TRBJ1-2
CARSSYRGAYGYTF
>TRBV19|.|TRBJ1-1
CASSLRAAYTEAFF
>TRBV7-9|TRBD2|TRBJ2-7
CASSPTSGSVSYEQYF
>TRBV28|TRBD2|TRBJ2-3
CASCGGAVGTDTQYF
>TRBV5-4|.|TRBJ2-2
CASSPGQNTGELFF
>TRBV6-5|.|TRBJ2-7
CASSLIKGEQYF
>TRBV27|.|TRBJ1-6
CASSLRGSEYSPLHF
>TRBV30|.|TRBJ1-2
CAWGTLANYGYTF
>TRBV19|TRBD1|TRBJ1-1
CASSILATGTGTEAFF
>TRBV19|TRBD1|TRBJ1-5
CASSRDRLYQPQHF
>TRBV9|TRBD1|TRBJ1-5
CASSAGTGEPQHF
>TRBV7-3|.|TRBJ1-4
CASSLRNGEKLFF